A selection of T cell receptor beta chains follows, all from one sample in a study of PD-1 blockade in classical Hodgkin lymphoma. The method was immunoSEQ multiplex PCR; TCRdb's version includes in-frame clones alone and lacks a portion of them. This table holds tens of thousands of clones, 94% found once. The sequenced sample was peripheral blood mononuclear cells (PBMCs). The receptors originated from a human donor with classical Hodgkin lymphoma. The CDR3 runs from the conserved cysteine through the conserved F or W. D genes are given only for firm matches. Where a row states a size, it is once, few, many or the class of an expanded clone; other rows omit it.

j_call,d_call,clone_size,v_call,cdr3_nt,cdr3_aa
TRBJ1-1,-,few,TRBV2,TGTGCCAGCAGTGAAATTCGGGAAGCTTTCTTT,CASSEIREAFF
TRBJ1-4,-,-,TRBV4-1,TGCGCCAGCAGCCCCCTCCAGCACCAGGGAGATGAAAAACTGTTTTTT,CASSPLQHQGDEKLFF
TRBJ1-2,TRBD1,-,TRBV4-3,TGCGCCAGCAGCCAGAGGACAGGAAGGGGGAACTATGGCTACACCTTC,CASSQRTGRGNYGYTF
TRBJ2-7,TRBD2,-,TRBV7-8,TGTGCCAGCAGCGAGACTAGCAGGTCTCGGGAGCAGTACTTC,CASSETSRSREQYF
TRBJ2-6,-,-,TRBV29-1,TGCAGCGTTAAGCCTTTTGGGGCCAACGTCCTGACTTTC,CSVKPFGANVLTF
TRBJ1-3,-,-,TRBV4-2,TGTGCCAGCAGCTCCGTGGCGGAGGGAAACACCATATATTTT,CASSSVAEGNTIYF
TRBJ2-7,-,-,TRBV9,TGTGCCAGCAGCGTAGCCTTGGGCGACGAGCAGTACTTC,CASSVALGDEQYF
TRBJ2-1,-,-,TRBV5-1,TGCGCCAGCAGCTACCTCTACAATGAGCAGTTCTTC,CASSYLYNEQFF
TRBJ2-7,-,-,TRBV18,TGTGCCAGCTCACTCGATTACGAGCAGTACTTC,CASSLDYEQYF
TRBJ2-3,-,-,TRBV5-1,TGCGCCAGCAGTCGATCCGCCGGGGATACGCAGTATTTT,CASSRSAGDTQYF
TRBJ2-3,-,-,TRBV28,TGTGCCAGCAGTTCGGCGGGGTCCACAGATACGCAGTATTTT,CASSSAGSTDTQYF
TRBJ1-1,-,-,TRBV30,TGTGCCTGGTCCACCCAAAACACTGAAGCTTTCTTT,CAWSTQNTEAFF
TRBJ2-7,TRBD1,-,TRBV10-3,TGTGCCATCAGTGAGCCGGGACAGGGGACCTACGAGCAGTACTTC,CAISEPGQGTYEQYF
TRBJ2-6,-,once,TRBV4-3,TGCGCCAGCAGCCGAGAGTTTCGGATCTCTGGGGCCAACGTCCTGACTTTC,CASSREFRISGANVLTF
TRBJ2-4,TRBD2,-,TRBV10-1,TGCGCCCGCTGGGGGGGGGCCAAAAACATTCAGTACTTC,CARWGGAKNIQYF
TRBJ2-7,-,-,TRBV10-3,TGTGCCATCAGTGATGCCGGGGGTCTCTACGAGCAGTACTTC,CAISDAGGLYEQYF
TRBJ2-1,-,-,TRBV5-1,TGCGCCAGCAGCCAAGGATACAATGAGCAGTTCTTC,CASSQGYNEQFF
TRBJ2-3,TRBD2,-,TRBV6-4,TGTGCCAGCAGTGACTCAGCGGGAGGGTCCACAGATACGCAGTATTTT,CASSDSAGGSTDTQYF
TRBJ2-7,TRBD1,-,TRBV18,TGTGCCAGCTCACCATTATCGACAGGGGTGCCCTACGAGCAGTACTTC,CASSPLSTGVPYEQYF
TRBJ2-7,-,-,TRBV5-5,TGTGCCAGCAGTCGGGGGCTAGCTGTGGCCTACGAGCAGTACTTC,CASSRGLAVAYEQYF
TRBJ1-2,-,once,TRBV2,TGTGCCAGCAGTGAAGAGCTGGGTACCTATGGCTACACCTTC,CASSEELGTYGYTF
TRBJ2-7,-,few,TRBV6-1,TGTGCCAGCAGTGATCTGGGGGCGGGACGGTACTTC,CASSDLGAGRYF
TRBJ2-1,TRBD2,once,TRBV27,TGTGCCAGCAGTTTCGGGGGGAGCTCCTACAATGAGCAGTTCTTC,CASSFGGSSYNEQFF
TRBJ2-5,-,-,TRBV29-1,TGCAGCGTTGAAGATTGGGCCCGGAGTCCCAAAGAGACCCAGTACTTC,CSVEDWARSPKETQYF
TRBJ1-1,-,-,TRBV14,TGTGCCAGCAGACCCCAGGACAGGAACACTGAAGCTTTCTTT,CASRPQDRNTEAFF
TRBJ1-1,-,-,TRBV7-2,TGTGCCAGCATCCCCTTCCGGGGCCGTGAAGCTTTCTTT,CASIPFRGREAFF
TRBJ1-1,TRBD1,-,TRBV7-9,TGTGCCAGCAGCTTACACGGACAGGGCGATGAAGCTTTCTTT,CASSLHGQGDEAFF
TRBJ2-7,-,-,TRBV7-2,TGTGCCAGCACCCCCGTCGGGCAGGGGCCGGGGGAGCAGTACTTC,CASTPVGQGPGEQYF
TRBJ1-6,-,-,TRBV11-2,TGTGCCAGCAGCTTTGGTGGGGGGCTCTATAATTCACCCCTCCACTTT,CASSFGGGLYNSPLHF
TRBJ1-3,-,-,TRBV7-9,TGTGCCAGCCCTACTTCGGGGGGGAATGTGGCTGGAAACACCATATATTTT,CASPTSGGNVAGNTIYF
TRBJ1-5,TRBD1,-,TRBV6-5,TGTGCCAGCAGCCTAGACAGGGGGGCCCAGCATTTT,CASSLDRGAQHF
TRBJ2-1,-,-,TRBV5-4,TGTGCCAGCAGCGCCCGAGCGGACCCTGCGGAGCAGTTCTTC,CASSARADPAEQFF
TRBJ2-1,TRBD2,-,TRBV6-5,TGTGCCAGCAGGGAGGGACTAGGTCTCTACAATGAGCAGTTCTTC,CASREGLGLYNEQFF
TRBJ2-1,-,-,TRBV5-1,TGCGCCAGCAGCCCCCCACGGCTTACTAACAATGAGCAGTTCTTC,CASSPPRLTNNEQFF
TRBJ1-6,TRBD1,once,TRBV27,TGTGCCAGCACGACTTTGTTGGGGGACAGATATAATTCACCCCTCCACTTT,CASTTLLGDRYNSPLHF
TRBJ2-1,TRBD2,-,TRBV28,TGTGCCAGCAGGCAGCCCGGGGGGTCGGGATACAATGAGCAGTTCTTC,CASRQPGGSGYNEQFF
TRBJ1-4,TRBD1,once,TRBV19,TGTGCCAGTAGTATAAAGGGTTGGACAGGTACAACTAATGAAAAACTGTTTTTT,CASSIKGWTGTTNEKLFF